The 4 T cell receptor beta chains below all came from one sample that was sequenced in a study of identical twins. One entry per CDR3 protein results from TCRdb running MiXCR on the 5' RACE reads. Of 1.5 million to 2 million distinct CDR3 sequences detected, more than 30% appear once; the ten largest clones hold under 0.35%. Sequenced material: cord blood. The receptors here all came from a newborn girl in good health.

To note about this clonotype: Relative to the germline gene, one junction end is altered; a read error may explain this. The V and J genes are TRBV6-1 and TRBJ2-3, with D maybe TRBD2 (5 bases). CDR3 length: 14 residues. Germline values: CDR1 MNHNS, CDR2 SASEGT. The CDR3 DNA is TGTGCCAGCAGTGAAGCGGGAGCCACAGATACGCAGTCTTTT. It encodes CASSEAGATDTQSF.

The chain combines TRBV15 with TRBJ2-5; 7 nucleotides align to TRBD2. Per the germline V gene, CDR1 is LNHNV and CDR2 is YYDKDF (reference sequence). The CDR3 loop spans 15 amino acids. V lost 1 base and J lost 5; bases outside the gene matches: 7. The CDR3 region has the DNA TGTGCCACCAGCAGAGCGGGGGACGGGAGGGAGACCCAGTACTTC. Translating it yields CATSRAGDGRETQYF. Supplemented by reference TRBV15 and TRBJ2-5, the full variable domain reads DAMVIQNPRYQVTQFGKPVTLSCSQTLNHNVMYWYQQKSSQAPKLLFHYYDKDFNNEADTPDNFQSRRPNTSFCFLDIRSPGLGDTAMYLCATSRAGDGRETQYFGPGTRLLVL.

The chain is built from TRBV4-2 and TRBJ2-1; 10 bases line up with TRBD2. The germline gives CDR1 LGHNA, CDR2 YNFKEQ. J was trimmed by 4 bases and V by 4 bases; bases with no gene match: 19. The CDR3 spans 20 residues. In DNA, the CDR3 is TGTGCCAGCAGCCCTCTGCCCTTAGCGGGGGGCCGCCCTCCATACAATGAGCAGTTCTTC. This codes for CASSPLPLAGGRPPYNEQFF.

The chain employs TRBV19 and TRBJ2-6, with a possible D match to TRBD1 (5 bases). V lost 6 bases and J lost 0, with 18 bases in between. CDR1 is LNHDA, CDR2 SQIVND, per germline (reference sequence). The CDR3 runs 18 residues. The CDR3 region is CASRGRLVETSGANVLTF. In DNA form, the CDR3 reads TGTGCCAGTAGGGGGCGTTTAGTCGAAACCTCTGGGGCCAACGTCCTGACTTTC.